One sample yielded the 10 T cell receptor beta chains listed below, sequenced in a study of control samples from healthy donors and cancer patients. Clones were read by immunoSEQ multiplex PCR, and TCRdb kept only the in-frame ones, dropping some. The table shows approximately 97,000 clones, with more than 90% occurring only once. Sequencing was performed on blood. The receptors were gathered from a human donor in good health. The donor label of this sample is uncertain.

The chain carries TRBV9 and TRBJ1-5; perhaps TRBD1 as D (5 bases). Trimming pared 0 bases from V and 4 bases from J, leaving 14 bases between. The CDR3 is 16 residues long. Germline V CDR1 and CDR2: SGDLS, YYNGEE. The CDR3, as DNA: TGTGCCAGCAGCGTAGGGGCAGGGCCCGCAAATCAGCCCCAGCATTTT. This encodes CASSVGAGPANQPQHF.

This chain joins TRBV7-8 and TRBJ2-6; no firm D call. V was cut by 5 bases and J by 0 bases, with 5 bases left in between. Looked up from germline, CDR1 is SGHVS and CDR2 is FQNEAQ. This CDR3 is 14 amino acids long. The CDR3 DNA follows: TGTGCCAGCAGCCCCTCCTCTGGGGCCAACGTCCTGACTTTC. Translating it yields CASSPSSGANVLTF.

This clone is a singleton in its sample. The CDR3 here is CASRLAEGTQYF. The CDR3, as DNA: TGTGCCAGCAGACTAGCTGAGGGGACGCAGTATTTT. The chain employs TRBV12-3 or TRBV12-4 and TRBJ2-3; a weak D match, TRBD2 (6 bases). V was pared by 6 bases and J by 9 bases, with 13 bases between. The CDR3 is made up of 12 amino acids.

The chain uses TRBV12-3 or TRBV12-4 and TRBJ1-3; TRBD1 might be the D (5 bases). Trimming stripped 5 bases from V and 8 bases from J, with 10 bases between. This CDR3 comprises 12 residues. CDR3 coding DNA: TGTGCCAGCAGTCGTGGGACTGACACCATATATTTT. Translation gives CASSRGTDTIYF.

This clone came up a few times. This chain uses TRBV14 with TRBJ1-4, with TRBD1 as a possible D gene (5 bases). Trimming took 9 bases from V and 6 from J, leaving 20 bases between them. This CDR3 has 15 amino acids. Germline loops: CDR1 SGHDN, CDR2 FVKESK. CDR3 loop: CASNKIEAGDEKLFF. CDR3 coding DNA: TGTGCCAGTAATAAAATCGAGGCGGGGGATGAAAAACTGTTTTTT.

The CDR3 loop reads CASSYGSISYGYTF. DNA of the CDR3: TGTGCCAGCAGTTACGGCAGCATTAGCTATGGCTACACCTTC. V and J are TRBV6-2 or TRBV6-3 and TRBJ1-2; D remains unclear. The V end was cut by 2 bases, the J end by 4 bases, with 11 bases between. CDR1 is MNHEY and CDR2 is SVGEGT in the germline V gene. This CDR3 is built from 14 residues.

The chain joins TRBV12-5 to TRBJ1-1, with D uncertain. The germline V gene encodes CDR1 LGHNT and CDR2 FRNRAP. Trimming took 0 bases from V and 8 from J, leaving 10 bases between them. CDR3 length equals 13 residues. For the CDR3, the DNA is TGTGCTAGTGGTTTGGTCACGGACGGGGAAGCTTTCTTT. Translation gives CASGLVTDGEAFF.

The rearrangement uses TRBV24-1 and TRBJ1-5; a weak D match, TRBD1 (5 bases). Trimming removed 3 bases at V and 4 bases at J, with 12 bases between. Germline-derived CDR1 and CDR2 are KGHDR and SFDVKD. The CDR3 is made up of 15 amino acids. CDR3 DNA: TGTGCCACCAGTGATACGGGACTGGGGAATCAGCCCCAGCATTTT. This gives the protein CATSDTGLGNQPQHF.

This clone has a handful of counts. This chain joins TRBV6-2 or TRBV6-3 and TRBJ1-5; the D gene is possibly TRBD1 (5 bases). In germline, CDR1 is MNHEY, CDR2 SVGEGT. V gave up 4 bases and J gave up 1 base, with 11 bases separating them. CDR3 length: 15 residues. The CDR3 DNA is TGTGCCAGCAGTTTCGGGGGTGAGAGCAATCAGCCCCAGCATTTT. Translating gives CASSFGGESNQPQHF.

V usage is TRBV12-5 and J usage is TRBJ2-2, with 7 bases identical to TRBD1. V lost 3 bases and J lost 6; bases outside the gene matches: 7. The CDR3 extends over 15 amino acids. CDR1 LGHNT and CDR2 FRNRAP come from the germline V gene. The DNA of the CDR3 is TGTGCTAGTGGTTTAGGAGATACAGGGGCCGGGGAGCTGTTTTTT. Encoded protein: CASGLGDTGAGELFF.